This T cell receptor (beta chain) was recovered during a study of shared T cell receptors in the human thymus. The germline CDR1 and CDR2 sequences are MDHEN and SYDVKM. Losses at the gene ends were 2 bases for V and 2 bases for J; bases not matched to a gene: 8. The CDR3 has 16 amino acids. Notes on this clone: The sample carries other DNA sequences with the same CDR3.

Produced via immunoSEQ multiplex PCR; TCRdb's table is partial and in-frame only. The profile covers under 850,000 clones, with 88% appearing a single time and 0.008% to 0.011% taken by the ten largest. These data are also associated with another study on human thymus T cells.

The rearrangement joins TRBV28 to TRBJ2-7; 8 bases are a match to TRBD2. Sequenced material: thymocytes. This TCR was recovered from a boy under three years old with a congenital heart defect. In DNA, the CDR3 is TGTGCCAGCAGTTTAAGCCCCAGCGGGAGTACCTACGAGCAGTACTTC. Translating it yields CASSLSPSGSTYEQYF.